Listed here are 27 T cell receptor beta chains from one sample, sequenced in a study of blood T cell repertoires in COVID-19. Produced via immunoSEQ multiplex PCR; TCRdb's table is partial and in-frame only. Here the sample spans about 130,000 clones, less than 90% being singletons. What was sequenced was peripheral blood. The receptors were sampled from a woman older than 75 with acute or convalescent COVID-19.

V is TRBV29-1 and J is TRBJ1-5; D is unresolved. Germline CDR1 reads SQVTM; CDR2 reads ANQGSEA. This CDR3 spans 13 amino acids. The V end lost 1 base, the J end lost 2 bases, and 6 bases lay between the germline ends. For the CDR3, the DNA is TGCAGCGTTGAAGGTCAGGGCAATCAGCCCCAGCATTTT. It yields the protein CSVEGQGNQPQHF. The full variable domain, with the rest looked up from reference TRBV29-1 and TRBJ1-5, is SAVISQKPSRDICQRGTSLTIQCQVDSQVTMMFWYRQQPGQSLTLIATANQGSEATYESGFVIDKFPISRPNLTFSTLTVSNMSPEDSSIYLCSVEGQGNQPQHFGDGTRLSIL.

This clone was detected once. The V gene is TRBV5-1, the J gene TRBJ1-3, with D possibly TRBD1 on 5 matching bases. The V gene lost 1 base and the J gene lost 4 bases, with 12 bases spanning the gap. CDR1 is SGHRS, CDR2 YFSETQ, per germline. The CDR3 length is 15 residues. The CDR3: CASSLQGGPGNTIYF. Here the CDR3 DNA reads TGCGCCAGCAGCTTGCAGGGAGGGCCGGGAAACACCATATATTTT. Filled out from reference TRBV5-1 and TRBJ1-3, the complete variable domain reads KAGVTQTPRYLIKTRGQQVTLSCSPISGHRSVSWYQQTPGQGLQFLFEYFSETQRNKGNFPGRFSGRQFSNSRSEMNVSTLELGDSALYLCASSLQGGPGNTIYFGEGSWLTVV.

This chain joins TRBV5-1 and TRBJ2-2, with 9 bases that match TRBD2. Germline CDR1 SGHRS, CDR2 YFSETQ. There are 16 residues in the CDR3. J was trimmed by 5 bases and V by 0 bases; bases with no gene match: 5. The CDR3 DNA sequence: TGCGCCAGCAGCTTGGGTCCCGCGGGGGGGACCGGGGAGCTGTTTTTT. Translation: CASSLGPAGGTGELFF.

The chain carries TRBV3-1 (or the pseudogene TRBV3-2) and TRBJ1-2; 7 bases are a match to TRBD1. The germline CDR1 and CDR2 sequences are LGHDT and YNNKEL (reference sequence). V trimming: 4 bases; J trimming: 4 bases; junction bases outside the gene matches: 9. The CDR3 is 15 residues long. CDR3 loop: CASSPRDRKFYGYTF. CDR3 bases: TGTGCCAGCAGCCCACGGGACAGAAAGTTCTATGGCTACACCTTC.

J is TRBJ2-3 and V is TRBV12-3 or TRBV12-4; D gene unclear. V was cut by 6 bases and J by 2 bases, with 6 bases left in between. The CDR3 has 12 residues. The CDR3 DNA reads TGTGCCAGCAGCCCAAACACAGATACGCAGTATTTT. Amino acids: CASSPNTDTQYF.

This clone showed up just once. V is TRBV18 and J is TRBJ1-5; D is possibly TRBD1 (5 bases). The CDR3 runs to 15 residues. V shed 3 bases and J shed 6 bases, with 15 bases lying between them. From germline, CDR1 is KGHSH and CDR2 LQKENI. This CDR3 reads CASSPGQGGLQPQHF. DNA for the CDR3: TGTGCCAGCTCACCTGGGCAGGGAGGTCTTCAGCCCCAGCATTTT.

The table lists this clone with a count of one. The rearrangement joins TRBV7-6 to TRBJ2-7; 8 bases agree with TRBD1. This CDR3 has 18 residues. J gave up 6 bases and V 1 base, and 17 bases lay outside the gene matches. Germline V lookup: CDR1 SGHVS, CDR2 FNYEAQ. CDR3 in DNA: TGTGCCAGCAGCTTAGGAGTCGGGACAGGCCTAGGTGGTGGCGAGCAGTACTTC. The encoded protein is CASSLGVGTGLGGGEQYF.

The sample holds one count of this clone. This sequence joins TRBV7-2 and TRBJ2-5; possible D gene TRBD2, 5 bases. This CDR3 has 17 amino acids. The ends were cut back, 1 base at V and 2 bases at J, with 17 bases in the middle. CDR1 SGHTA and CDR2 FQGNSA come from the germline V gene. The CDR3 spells CASSLVGMASPQETQYF. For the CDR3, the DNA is TGTGCCAGCAGCTTAGTCGGGATGGCCAGTCCTCAAGAGACCCAGTACTTC.

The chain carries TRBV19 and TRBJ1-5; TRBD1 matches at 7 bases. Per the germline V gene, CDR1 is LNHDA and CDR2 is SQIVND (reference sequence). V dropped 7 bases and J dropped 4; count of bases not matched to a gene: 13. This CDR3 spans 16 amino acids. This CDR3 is CASNFMARGLNQPQHF. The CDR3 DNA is TGTGCCAGTAACTTTATGGCTAGGGGGCTTAATCAGCCCCAGCATTTT.

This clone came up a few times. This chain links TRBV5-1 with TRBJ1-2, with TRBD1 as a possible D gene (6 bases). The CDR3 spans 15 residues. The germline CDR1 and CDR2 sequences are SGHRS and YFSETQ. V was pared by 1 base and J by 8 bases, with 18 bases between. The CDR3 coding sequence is TGCGCCAGCAGCTTGACAGGGTTGGGTTTGGTGGGCTACACCTTC. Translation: CASSLTGLGLVGYTF.

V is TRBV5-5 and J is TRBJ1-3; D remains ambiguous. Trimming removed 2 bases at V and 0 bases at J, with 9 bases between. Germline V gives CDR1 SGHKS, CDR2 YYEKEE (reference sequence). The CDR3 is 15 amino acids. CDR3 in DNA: TGTGCCAGCAGCTTTCTCCGGGGCTCTGGAAACACCATATATTTT. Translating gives CASSFLRGSGNTIYF.

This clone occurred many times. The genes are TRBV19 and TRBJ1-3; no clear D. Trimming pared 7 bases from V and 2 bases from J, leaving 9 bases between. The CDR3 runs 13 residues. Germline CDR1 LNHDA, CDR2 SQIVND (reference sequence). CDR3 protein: CASKVTAGNTIYF. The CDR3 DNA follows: TGTGCCAGTAAGGTTACAGCTGGAAACACCATATATTTT.

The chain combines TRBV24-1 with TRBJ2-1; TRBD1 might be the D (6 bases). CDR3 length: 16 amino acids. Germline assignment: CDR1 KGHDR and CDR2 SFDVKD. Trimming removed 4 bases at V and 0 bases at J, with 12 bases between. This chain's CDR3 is CATSDSRQDSYNEQFF. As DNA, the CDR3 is TGTGCCACCAGTGACTCCCGACAGGACTCCTACAATGAGCAGTTCTTC.

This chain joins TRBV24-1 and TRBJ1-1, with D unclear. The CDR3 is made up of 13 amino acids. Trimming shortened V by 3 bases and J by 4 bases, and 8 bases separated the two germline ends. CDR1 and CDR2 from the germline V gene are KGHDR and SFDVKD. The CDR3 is CATSDEGFTEAFF. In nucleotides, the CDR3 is TGTGCCACCAGTGATGAGGGATTCACTGAAGCTTTCTTT.

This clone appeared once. CDR3 DNA sequence: TGCGCCAGCAGCTTCCAGGGTGAGGTCACTGAAGCTTTCTTT. This sequence encodes CASSFQGEVTEAFF. The gene calls are TRBV5-1 and TRBJ1-1; D is perhaps TRBD1 (5 bases). Germline V gene sequence: CDR1 SGHRS, CDR2 YFSETQ. The germline V and J ends were trimmed by 2 bases and 4 bases, with 12 bases remaining between them. The CDR3 sequence is 14 residues long. Filled out from reference TRBV5-1 and TRBJ1-1, the complete variable domain reads KAGVTQTPRYLIKTRGQQVTLSCSPISGHRSVSWYQQTPGQGLQFLFEYFSETQRNKGNFPGRFSGRQFSNSRSEMNVSTLELGDSALYLCASSFQGEVTEAFFGQGTRLTVV.

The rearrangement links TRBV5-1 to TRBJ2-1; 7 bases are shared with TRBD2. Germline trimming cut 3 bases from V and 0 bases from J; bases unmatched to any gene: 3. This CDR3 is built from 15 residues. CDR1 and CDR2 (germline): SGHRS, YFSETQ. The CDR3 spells CASSSGGSSYNEQFF. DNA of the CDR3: TGCGCCAGCAGCTCCGGGGGGTCCTCCTACAATGAGCAGTTCTTC.

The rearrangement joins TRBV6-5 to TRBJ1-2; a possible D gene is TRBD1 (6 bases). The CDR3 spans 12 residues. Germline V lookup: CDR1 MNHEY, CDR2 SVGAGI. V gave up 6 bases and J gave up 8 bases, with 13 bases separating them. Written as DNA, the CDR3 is TGTGCCAGCAGAACAGGGATAAGGGGCTACACCTTC. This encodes CASRTGIRGYTF.

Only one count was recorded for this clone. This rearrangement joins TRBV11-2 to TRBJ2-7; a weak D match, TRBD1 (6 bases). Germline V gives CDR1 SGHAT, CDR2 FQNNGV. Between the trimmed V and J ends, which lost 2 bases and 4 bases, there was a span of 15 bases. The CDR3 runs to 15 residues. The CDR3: CASSLNGQPAYEQYF. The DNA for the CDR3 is TGTGCCAGCAGCTTAAACGGACAGCCAGCTTACGAGCAGTACTTC.

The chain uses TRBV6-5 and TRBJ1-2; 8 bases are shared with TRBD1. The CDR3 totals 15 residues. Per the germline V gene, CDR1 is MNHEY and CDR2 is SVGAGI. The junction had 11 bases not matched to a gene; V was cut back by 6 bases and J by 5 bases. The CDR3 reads CASRKGTGRSYGYTF. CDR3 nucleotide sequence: TGTGCCAGCAGGAAGGGGACAGGTCGTAGTTATGGCTACACCTTC.

The CDR3 DNA sequence: TGTGCCAGCAGCCAAGGGGACAGGGGCTCCTACGAGCAGTACTTC. It encodes CASSQGDRGSYEQYF. This rearrangement joins TRBV3-1 (or the pseudogene TRBV3-2) to TRBJ2-7; 10 nucleotides match TRBD1. The CDR3 spans 15 residues. Germline CDR1 is LGHDT and CDR2 is YNNKEL (reference sequence). V trimming: 1 base; J trimming: 0 bases; junction bases outside the gene matches: 0.

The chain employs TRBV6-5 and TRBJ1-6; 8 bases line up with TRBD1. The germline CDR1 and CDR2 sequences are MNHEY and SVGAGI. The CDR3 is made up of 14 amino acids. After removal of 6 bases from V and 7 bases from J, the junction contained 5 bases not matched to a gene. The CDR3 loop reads CASRTGTGNSPLHF. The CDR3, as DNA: TGTGCCAGCAGGACCGGGACAGGAAATTCACCCCTCCACTTT.

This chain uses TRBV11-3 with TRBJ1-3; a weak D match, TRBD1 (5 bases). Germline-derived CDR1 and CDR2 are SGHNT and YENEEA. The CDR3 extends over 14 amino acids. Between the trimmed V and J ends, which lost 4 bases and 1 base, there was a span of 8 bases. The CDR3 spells CASSSKGSGNTIYF. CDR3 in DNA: TGTGCCAGCAGCTCAAAGGGGTCTGGAAACACCATATATTTT.

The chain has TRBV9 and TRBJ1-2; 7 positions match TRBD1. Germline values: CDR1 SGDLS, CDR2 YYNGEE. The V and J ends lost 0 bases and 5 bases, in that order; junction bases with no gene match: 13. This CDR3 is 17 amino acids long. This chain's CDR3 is CASSVGRGQPEKYGYTF. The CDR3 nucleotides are TGTGCCAGCAGCGTAGGAAGGGGACAGCCGGAGAAATATGGCTACACCTTC.

The CDR3 DNA reads as TGTGCCAGTAGTATTACAGGGAACCATTCACCCCTCCACTTT. Residues: CASSITGNHSPLHF. The chain is built from TRBV19 and TRBJ1-6; tentative D call: TRBD1 (6 bases). In germline, CDR1 is LNHDA, CDR2 SQIVND (reference sequence). CDR3 length: 14 residues. Trimming left V 3 bases short and J 8 bases short, with 11 bases between.

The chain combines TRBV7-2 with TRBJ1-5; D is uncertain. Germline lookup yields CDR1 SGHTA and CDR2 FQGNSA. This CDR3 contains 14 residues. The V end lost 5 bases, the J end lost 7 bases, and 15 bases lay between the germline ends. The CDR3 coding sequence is TGTGCCAGCAGCCTATCCGGGGTAGGACAGCCCCAGCATTTT. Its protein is CASSLSGVGQPQHF.

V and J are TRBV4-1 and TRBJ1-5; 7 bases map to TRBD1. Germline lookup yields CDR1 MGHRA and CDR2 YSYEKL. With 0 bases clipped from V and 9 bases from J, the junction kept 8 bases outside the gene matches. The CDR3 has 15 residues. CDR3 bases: TGCGCCAGCAGCCAAGAAGGCCAGGGGGGATGGCCCCAGCATTTT. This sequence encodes CASSQEGQGGWPQHF.

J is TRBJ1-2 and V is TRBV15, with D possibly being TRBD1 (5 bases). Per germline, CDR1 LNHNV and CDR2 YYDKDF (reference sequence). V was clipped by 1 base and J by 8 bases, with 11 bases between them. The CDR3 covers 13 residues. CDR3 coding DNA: TGTGCCACCAGCAGAGTTCAGGGAGGGGGCTACACCTTC. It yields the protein CATSRVQGGGYTF.